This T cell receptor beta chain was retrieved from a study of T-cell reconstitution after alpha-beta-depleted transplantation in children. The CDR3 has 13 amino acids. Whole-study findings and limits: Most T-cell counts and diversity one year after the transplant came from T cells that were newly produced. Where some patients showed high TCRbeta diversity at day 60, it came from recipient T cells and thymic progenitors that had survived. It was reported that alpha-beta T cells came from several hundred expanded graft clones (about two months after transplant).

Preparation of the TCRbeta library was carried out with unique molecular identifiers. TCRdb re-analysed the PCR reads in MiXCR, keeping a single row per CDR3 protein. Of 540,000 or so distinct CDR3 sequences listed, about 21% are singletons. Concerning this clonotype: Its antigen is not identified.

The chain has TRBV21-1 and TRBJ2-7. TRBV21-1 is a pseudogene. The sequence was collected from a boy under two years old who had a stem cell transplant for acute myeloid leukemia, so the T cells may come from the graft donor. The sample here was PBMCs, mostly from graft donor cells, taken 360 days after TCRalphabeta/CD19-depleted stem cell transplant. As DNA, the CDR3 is TGTGCCAGCAGCAAAGATGCCTCCTACGAGCAGTACTTC. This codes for CASSKDASYEQYF.